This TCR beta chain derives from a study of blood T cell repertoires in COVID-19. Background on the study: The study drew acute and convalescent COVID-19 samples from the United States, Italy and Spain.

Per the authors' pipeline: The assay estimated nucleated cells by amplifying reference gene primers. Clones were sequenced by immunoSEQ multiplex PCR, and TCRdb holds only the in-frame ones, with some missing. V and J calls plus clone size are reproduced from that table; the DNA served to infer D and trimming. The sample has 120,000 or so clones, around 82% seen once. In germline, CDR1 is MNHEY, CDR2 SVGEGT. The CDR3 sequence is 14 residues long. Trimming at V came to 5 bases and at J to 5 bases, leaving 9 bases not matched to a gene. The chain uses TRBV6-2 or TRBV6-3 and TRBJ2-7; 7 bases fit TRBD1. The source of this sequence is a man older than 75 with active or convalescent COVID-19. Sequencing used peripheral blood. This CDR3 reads CASSKTTGSHEQYF. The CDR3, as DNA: TGTGCCAGCAGTAAGACGACAGGGTCCCACGAGCAGTACTTC.